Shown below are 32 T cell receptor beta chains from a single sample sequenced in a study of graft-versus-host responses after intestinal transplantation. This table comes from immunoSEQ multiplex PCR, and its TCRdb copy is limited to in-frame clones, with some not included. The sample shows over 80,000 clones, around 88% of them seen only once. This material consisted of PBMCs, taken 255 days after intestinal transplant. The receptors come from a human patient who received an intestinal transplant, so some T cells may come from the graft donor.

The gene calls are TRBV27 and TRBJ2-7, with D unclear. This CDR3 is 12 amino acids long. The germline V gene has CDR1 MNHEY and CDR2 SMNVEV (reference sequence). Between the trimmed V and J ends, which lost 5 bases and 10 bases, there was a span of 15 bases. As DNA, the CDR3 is TGTGCCAGCAGTCCCGGCTTAAAACGTCAGTACTTC. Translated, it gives CASSPGLKRQYF.

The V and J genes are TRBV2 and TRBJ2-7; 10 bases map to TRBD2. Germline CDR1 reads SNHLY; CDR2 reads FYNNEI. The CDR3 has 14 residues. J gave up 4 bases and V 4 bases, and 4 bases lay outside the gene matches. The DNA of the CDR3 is TGTGCCAGCAGTGTAGCTAGCGGGGGATACGAGCAGTACGTC. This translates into CASSVASGGYEQYV.

The CDR3 sequence: CASSPGQGLTGELFF. As DNA, the CDR3 is TGTGCCAGCAGCCCGGGACAGGGTCTCACCGGGGAGCTGTTTTTT. This rearrangement joins TRBV6-4 to TRBJ2-2; 9 bases map to TRBD1. The CDR3 extends over 15 amino acids. The V gene end was trimmed by 6 bases and the J gene end by 4 bases; junction bases not matched to a gene: 6. Germline assignment: CDR1 MRHNA and CDR2 SNTAGT.

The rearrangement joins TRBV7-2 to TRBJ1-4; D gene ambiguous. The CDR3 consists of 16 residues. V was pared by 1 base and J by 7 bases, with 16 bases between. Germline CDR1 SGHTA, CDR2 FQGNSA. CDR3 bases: TGTGCCAGCAGCTTAGACCCCGGTGCTGGTCCTGAAAAACTGTTTTTT. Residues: CASSLDPGAGPEKLFF. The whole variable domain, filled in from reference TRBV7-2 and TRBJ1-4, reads GAGVSQSPSNKVTEKGKDVELRCDPISGHTALYWYRQSLGQGLEFLIYFQGNSAPDKSGLPSDRFSAERTGGSVSTLTIQRTQQEDSAVYLCASSLDPGAGPEKLFFGSGTQLSVL.

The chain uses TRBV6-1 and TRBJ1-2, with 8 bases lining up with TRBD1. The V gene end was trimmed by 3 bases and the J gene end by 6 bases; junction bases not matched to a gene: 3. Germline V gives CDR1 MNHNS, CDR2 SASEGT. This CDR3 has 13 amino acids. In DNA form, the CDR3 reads TGTGCCAGCAGTGATCCAGGGGGCGATGGCTACACCTTC. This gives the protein CASSDPGGDGYTF.

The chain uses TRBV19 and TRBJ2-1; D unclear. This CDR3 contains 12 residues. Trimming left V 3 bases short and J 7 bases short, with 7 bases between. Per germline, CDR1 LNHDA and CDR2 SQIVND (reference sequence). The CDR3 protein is CASSIPHNEQFF. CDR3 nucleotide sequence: TGTGCCAGTAGTATTCCGCATAATGAGCAGTTCTTC. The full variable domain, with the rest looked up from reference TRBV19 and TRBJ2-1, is DGGITQSPKYLFRKEGQNVTLSCEQNLNHDAMYWYRQDPGQGLRLIYYSQIVNDFQKGDIAEGYSVSREKKESFPLTVTSAQKNPTAFYLCASSIPHNEQFFGPGTRLTVL.

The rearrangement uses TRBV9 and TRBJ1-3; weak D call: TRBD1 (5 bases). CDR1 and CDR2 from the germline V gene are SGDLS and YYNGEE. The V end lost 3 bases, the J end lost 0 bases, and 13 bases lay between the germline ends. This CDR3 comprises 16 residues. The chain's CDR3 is CASSAQGTSSGNTIYF. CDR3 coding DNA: TGTGCCAGCAGCGCCCAAGGGACCTCCTCTGGAAACACCATATATTTT.

Here the CDR3 reads CASRDLAKNIQYF. The CDR3 region has the DNA TGTGCCAGCAGAGACCTAGCCAAAAACATTCAGTACTTC. This rearrangement joins TRBV28 to TRBJ2-4, with D unresolved. The length of the CDR3 is 13 residues. Germline V lookup: CDR1 MDHEN, CDR2 SYDVKM. The V and J ends lost 6 bases and 0 bases respectively, with 6 bases between them.

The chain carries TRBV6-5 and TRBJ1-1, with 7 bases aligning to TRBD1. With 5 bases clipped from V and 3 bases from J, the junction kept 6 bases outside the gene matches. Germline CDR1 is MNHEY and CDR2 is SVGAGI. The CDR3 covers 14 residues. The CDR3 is CASSAPDRDTEAFF. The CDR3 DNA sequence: TGTGCCAGCAGTGCACCCGACAGGGACACTGAAGCTTTCTTT.

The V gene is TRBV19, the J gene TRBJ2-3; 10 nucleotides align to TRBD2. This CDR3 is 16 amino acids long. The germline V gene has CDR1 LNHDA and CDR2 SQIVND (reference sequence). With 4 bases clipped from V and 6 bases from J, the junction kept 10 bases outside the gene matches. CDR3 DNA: TGTGCCAGTAGTACCAATCTAGCGGGGGCAGGGGATACGCAGTATTTT. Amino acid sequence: CASSTNLAGAGDTQYF.

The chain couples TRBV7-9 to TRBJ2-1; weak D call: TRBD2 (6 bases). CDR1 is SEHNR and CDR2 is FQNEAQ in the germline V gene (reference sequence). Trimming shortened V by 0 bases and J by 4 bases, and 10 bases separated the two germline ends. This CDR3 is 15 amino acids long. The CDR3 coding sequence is TGTGCCAGCAGCTTAGCGGGGGAGGATTACAATGAGCAGTTCTTC. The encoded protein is CASSLAGEDYNEQFF.

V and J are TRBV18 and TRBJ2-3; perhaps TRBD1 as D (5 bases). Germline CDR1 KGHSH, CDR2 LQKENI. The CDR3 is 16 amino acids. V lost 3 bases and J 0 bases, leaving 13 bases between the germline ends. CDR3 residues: CASSPIDSPSTDTQYF. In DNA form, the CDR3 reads TGTGCCAGCTCACCCATCGACAGTCCTAGCACAGATACGCAGTATTTT.

CDR3 in DNA: TGTGCCAGTAGACGGGACAGAGCAGATACGCAGTATTTT. Amino acids: CASRRDRADTQYF. This chain joins TRBV19 and TRBJ2-3; 7 nucleotides match TRBD1. The trim removed 6 bases at V and 4 bases at J, leaving 4 bases unmatched. The germline CDR1 and CDR2 sequences are LNHDA and SQIVND (reference sequence). The CDR3 totals 13 residues.

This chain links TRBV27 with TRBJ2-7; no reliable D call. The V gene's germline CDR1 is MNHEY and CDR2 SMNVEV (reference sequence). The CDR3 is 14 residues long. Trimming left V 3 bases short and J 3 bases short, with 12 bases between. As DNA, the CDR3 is TGTGCCAGCAGTTTCGGGCAGGTGGGCTACGAGCAGTACTTC. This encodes CASSFGQVGYEQYF.

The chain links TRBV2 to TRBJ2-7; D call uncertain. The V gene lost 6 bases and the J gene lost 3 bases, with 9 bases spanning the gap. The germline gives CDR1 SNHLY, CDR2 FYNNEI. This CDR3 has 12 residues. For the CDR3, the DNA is TGTGCCAGCAGGGGGTCCCACTACGAGCAGTACTTC. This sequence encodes CASRGSHYEQYF. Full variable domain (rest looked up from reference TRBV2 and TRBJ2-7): EPEVTQTPSHQVTQMGQEVILRCVPISNHLYFYWYRQILGQKVEFLVSFYNNEISEKSEIFDDQFSVERPDGSNFTLKIRSTKLEDSAMYFCASRGSHYEQYFGPGTRLTVT.

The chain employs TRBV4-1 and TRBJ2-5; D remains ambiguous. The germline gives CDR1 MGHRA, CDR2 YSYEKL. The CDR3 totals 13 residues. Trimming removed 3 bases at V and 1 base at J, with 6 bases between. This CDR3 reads CASSQWLQETQYF. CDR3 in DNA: TGCGCCAGCAGCCAGTGGCTCCAAGAGACCCAGTACTTC.

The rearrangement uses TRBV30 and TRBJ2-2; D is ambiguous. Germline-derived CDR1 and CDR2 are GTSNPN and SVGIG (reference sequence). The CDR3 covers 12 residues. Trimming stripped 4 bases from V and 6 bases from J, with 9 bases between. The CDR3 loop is CAWNSAPGELFF. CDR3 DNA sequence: TGTGCCTGGAATTCGGCCCCCGGGGAGCTGTTTTTT. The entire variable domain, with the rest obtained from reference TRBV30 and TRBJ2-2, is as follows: SQTIHQWPATLVQPVGSPLSLECTVEGTSNPNLYWYRQAAGRGLQLLFYSVGIGQISSEVPQNLSASRPQDRQFILSSKKLLLSDSGFYLCAWNSAPGELFFGEGSRLTVL.

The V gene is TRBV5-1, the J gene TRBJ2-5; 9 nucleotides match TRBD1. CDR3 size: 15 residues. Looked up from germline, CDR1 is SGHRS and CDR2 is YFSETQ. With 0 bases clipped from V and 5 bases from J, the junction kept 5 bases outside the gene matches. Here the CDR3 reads CASSLGFGQGETQYF. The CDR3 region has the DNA TGCGCCAGCAGCTTGGGCTTTGGACAGGGGGAGACCCAGTACTTC.

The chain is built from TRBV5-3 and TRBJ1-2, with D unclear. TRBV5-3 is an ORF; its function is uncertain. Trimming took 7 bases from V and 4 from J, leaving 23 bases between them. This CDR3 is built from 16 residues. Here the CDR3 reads CARYIEVVRKIYGYTF. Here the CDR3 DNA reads TGTGCCAGATATATTGAAGTGGTGAGAAAGATCTATGGCTACACCTTC.

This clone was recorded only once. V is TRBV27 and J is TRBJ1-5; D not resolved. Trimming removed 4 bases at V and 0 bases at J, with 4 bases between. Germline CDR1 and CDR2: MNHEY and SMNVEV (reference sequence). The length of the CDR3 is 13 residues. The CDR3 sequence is CASSSYSNQPQHF. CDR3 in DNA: TGTGCCAGCAGTTCCTATAGCAATCAGCCCCAGCATTTT.

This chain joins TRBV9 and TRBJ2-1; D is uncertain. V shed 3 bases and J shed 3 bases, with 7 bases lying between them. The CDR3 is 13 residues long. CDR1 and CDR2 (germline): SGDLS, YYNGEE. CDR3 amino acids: CASSGGVYNEQFF. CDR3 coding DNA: TGTGCCAGCAGCGGAGGAGTCTACAATGAGCAGTTCTTC.

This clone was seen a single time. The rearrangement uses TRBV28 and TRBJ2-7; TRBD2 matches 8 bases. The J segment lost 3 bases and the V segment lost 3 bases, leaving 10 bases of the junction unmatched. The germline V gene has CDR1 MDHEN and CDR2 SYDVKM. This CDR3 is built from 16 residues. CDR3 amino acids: CASSLPRAGGGYEQYF. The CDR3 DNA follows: TGTGCCAGCAGTTTGCCCCGCGCGGGGGGTGGCTACGAGCAGTACTTC.

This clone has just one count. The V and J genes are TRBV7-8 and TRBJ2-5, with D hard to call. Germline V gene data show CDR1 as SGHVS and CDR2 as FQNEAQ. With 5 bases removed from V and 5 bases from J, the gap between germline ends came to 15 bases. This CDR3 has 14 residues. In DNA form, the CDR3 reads TGTGCCAGCAGCCCGTTAGGGCTGGGGGAGACCCAGTACTTC. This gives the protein CASSPLGLGETQYF.

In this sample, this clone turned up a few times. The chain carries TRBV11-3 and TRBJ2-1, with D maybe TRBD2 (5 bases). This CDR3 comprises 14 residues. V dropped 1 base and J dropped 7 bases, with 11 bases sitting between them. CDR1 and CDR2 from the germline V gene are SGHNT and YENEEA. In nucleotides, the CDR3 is TGTGCCAGCAGCTTAGGTGGAGGTTATAATGAGCAGTTCTTC. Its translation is CASSLGGGYNEQFF.

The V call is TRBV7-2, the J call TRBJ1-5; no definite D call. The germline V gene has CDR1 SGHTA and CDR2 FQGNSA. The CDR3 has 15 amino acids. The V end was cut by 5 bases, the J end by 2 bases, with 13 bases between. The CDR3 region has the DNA TGTGCCAGCAGCCTTCCCGTTGGCGGCAATCAGCCCCAGCATTTT. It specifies CASSLPVGGNQPQHF.

CDR3 nucleotide sequence: TGTGCCAGTAGGGGAGGGCAGAACACTGAAGCTTTCTTT. Translating it yields CASRGGQNTEAFF. The chain uses TRBV19 and TRBJ1-1; D is ambiguous. The CDR3 has 13 amino acids. Germline V gene lookup returns CDR1 LNHDA and CDR2 SQIVND (reference sequence). V dropped 6 bases and J dropped 1 base, with 9 bases sitting between them.

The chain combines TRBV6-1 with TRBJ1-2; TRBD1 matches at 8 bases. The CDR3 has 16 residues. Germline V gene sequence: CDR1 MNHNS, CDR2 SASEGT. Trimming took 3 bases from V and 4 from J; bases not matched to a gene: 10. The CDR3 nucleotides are TGTGCCAGCAGTGACCTGGGGCAGGGGGCGACCTATGGCTACACCTTC. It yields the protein CASSDLGQGATYGYTF.

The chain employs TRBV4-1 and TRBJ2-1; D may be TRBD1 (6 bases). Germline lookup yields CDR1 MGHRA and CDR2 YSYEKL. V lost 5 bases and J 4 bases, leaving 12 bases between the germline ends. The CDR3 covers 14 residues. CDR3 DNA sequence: TGCGCCAGCAGCGGACAGAGGGGTTACAATGAGCAGTTCTTC. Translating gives CASSGQRGYNEQFF.

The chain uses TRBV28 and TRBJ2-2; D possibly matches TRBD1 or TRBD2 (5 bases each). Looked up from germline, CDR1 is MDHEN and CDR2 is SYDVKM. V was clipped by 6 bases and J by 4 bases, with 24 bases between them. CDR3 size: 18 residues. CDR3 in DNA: TGTGCCAGCAGGCAAGCAATCGGGACGTCCGAATTCACCGGGGAGCTGTTTTTT. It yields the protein CASRQAIGTSEFTGELFF.

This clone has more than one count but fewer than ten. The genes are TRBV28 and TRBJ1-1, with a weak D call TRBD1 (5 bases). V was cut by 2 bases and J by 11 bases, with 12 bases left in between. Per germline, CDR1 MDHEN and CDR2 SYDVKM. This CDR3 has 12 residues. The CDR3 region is CASSLPNRRAFF. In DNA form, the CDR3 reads TGTGCCAGCAGTTTACCGAACAGGCGGGCTTTCTTT.

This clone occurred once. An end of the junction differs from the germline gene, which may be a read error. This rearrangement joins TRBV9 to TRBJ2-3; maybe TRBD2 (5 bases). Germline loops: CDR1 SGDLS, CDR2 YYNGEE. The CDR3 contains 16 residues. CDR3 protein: CASSVVGGSGTDTQYF. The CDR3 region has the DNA TGTGCCAGCAGCGTGGTGGGTGGCAGCGGCACGGATACGCAGTATTTT.

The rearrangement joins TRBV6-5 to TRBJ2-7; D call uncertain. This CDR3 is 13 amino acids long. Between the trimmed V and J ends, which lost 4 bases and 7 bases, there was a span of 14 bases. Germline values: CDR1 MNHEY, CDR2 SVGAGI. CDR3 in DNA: TGTGCCAGCAGTTCCGATACTAAAGGGGAGCAGTACTTC. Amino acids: CASSSDTKGEQYF.